These 8 T cell receptor beta chains were sequenced from one sample in a study of Graves' ophthalmopathy and Graves' hyperthyroidism. Amplification targeted the TCR beta CDR3 regions, with RNA transcripts as the source material. HTBI primers primed a first-round RT-PCR, and a second-round multiplex PCR followed. From the multiplex PCR reads, TCRdb called clonotypes with MiXCR, one entry per CDR3 protein. The repertoire holds 560,000 or so distinct CDR3 sequences, with less than 45% as singletons. The specimen was peripheral blood or thyroid tissue (not recorded which). These receptors were obtained from an adult man with Graves' hyperthyroidism.

The sample holds many counts of this clonotype. The V gene is TRBV6-5, the J gene TRBJ1-2, with D possibly TRBD1 on 5 matching bases. CDR1 MNHEY and CDR2 SVGAGI come from the germline V gene. Between the trimmed V and J ends, which lost 0 bases and 7 bases, there was a span of 12 bases. The length of the CDR3 is 14 residues. CDR3 DNA: TGTGCCAGCAGTTACTCTGGGCAGGGACGTGGCTACACCTTC. It is translated as CASSYSGQGRGYTF.

This chain joins TRBV10-3 and TRBJ2-5, with D possibly being TRBD1 or TRBD2 (5 bases each). Looked up from germline, CDR1 is ENHRY and CDR2 is SYGVKD. V lost 3 bases and J 3 bases, leaving 23 bases between the germline ends. This CDR3 region has 18 residues. The CDR3 nucleotides read TGTGCCATCAGTGATGCCAGCAGGCGCACCGGGACGAAAGAGACCCAGTACTTC. Amino acids: CAISDASRRTGTKETQYF.

The V call is TRBV2, the J call TRBJ1-6, with D perhaps matching TRBD1 (5 bases). The germline V and J ends were trimmed by 6 bases and 1 base, with 13 bases remaining between them. CDR3 length equals 16 residues. The germline V gene encodes CDR1 SNHLY and CDR2 FYNNEI. The CDR3 bases are TGTGCCAGCAGCCCCAGGGAGGGTTCCTATAATTCACCCCTCCACTTT. It translates to CASSPREGSYNSPLHF.

J is TRBJ1-1 and V is TRBV27, with 11 bases that match TRBD1. CDR1 is MNHEY and CDR2 is SMNVEV in the germline V gene (reference sequence). Trimming removed 6 bases from V and 8 bases from J; junction bases left unmatched: 11. The CDR3 totals 15 residues. The CDR3 DNA follows: TGTGCCAGCAGCTTAAAGCCGGGACAGGGGGGGGAAGCTTTCTTT. It translates to CASSLKPGQGGEAFF.

This clonotype was counted many times. V usage is TRBV24-1 and J usage is TRBJ2-7; perhaps TRBD1 as D (6 bases). Germline V gives CDR1 KGHDR, CDR2 SFDVKD. This CDR3 has 12 amino acids. Deletions cut 4 bases from V and 5 bases from J, with 8 bases between. CDR3 sequence (DNA): TGTGCCACCAGTGAGGGACACGACGAGCAGTACTTC. It yields the protein CATSEGHDEQYF.

This clonotype has ten or more counts. The genes are TRBV29-1 and TRBJ1-2; D not certain. Between the trimmed V and J ends, which lost 3 bases and 8 bases, there was a span of 10 bases. Germline assignment: CDR1 SQVTM and CDR2 ANQGSEA. CDR3 length: 11 amino acids. In DNA form, the CDR3 reads TGCAGCGTTGAGGCCGGCTGGGGCTACACCTTC. This gives the protein CSVEAGWGYTF.

This clonotype occurred many times. This chain connects TRBV20-1 to TRBJ1-1; 11 positions match TRBD1. Germline trimming cut 6 bases from V and 11 bases from J; bases unmatched to any gene: 8. The germline CDR1 and CDR2 sequences are DFQATT and SNEGSKA (reference sequence). The CDR3 is made up of 12 amino acids. In DNA, the CDR3 is TGCAGTGCGCGGACAGGGGGCGTCGAGGCTTTCTTT. It codes for CSARTGGVEAFF.

This chain links TRBV6-5 with TRBJ2-3; D may correspond to TRBD1 or TRBD2 (5 bases each). The CDR3 extends over 13 amino acids. The V end lost 0 bases, the J end lost 9 bases, and 10 bases lay between the germline ends. Looked up from germline, CDR1 is MNHEY and CDR2 is SVGAGI. The CDR3 coding sequence is TGTGCCAGCAGTTACTCGCGTGGGGACACGCAGTATTTT. It encodes CASSYSRGDTQYF.